The next 10 T cell receptor beta chains were all read from a single sample in a study of blood T cell repertoires in COVID-19. Profiling relied on immunoSEQ multiplex PCR, and the TCRdb table lists in-frame clones only, not all of them. This table holds about 350,000 clones, 85% to 90% found once. Sequencing input: PBMCs or T cells enriched from blood (not recorded which). All receptors derive from a woman aged 25 to 39 who had been exposed to COVID-19.

The V call is TRBV6-2 or TRBV6-3, the J call TRBJ1-5, with 9 positions matching TRBD1. CDR3 length: 16 amino acids. V dropped 5 bases and J dropped 2; count of bases not matched to a gene: 7. CDR1 is MNHEY, CDR2 SVGEGT, per germline. The CDR3 spells CASSNNRGPGNQPQHF. The CDR3 DNA follows: TGTGCCAGCAGTAATAACAGGGGGCCTGGCAATCAGCCCCAGCATTTT.

The gene calls are TRBV7-3 and TRBJ1-1, with D perhaps matching TRBD1 (5 bases). The germline gives CDR1 SGHTA, CDR2 FQGTGA. CDR3 length: 13 residues. Trimming pared 7 bases from V and 4 bases from J, leaving 13 bases between. The CDR3: CASTPGGGTEAFF. The CDR3 nucleotides are TGTGCCAGCACCCCGGGGGGGGGCACTGAAGCTTTCTTT. The whole variable domain, filled in from reference TRBV7-3 and TRBJ1-1, reads GAGVSQTPSNKVTEKGKYVELRCDPISGHTALYWYRQSLGQGPEFLIYFQGTGAADDSGLPNDRFFAVRPEGSVSTLKIQRTERGDSAVYLCASTPGGGTEAFFGQGTRLTVV.

The V call is TRBV5-1, the J call TRBJ1-1; no clear D gene. This CDR3 is built from 19 residues. CDR1 SGHRS and CDR2 YFSETQ come from the germline V gene. The V end was cut by 0 bases, the J end by 0 bases, with 21 bases between. CDR3 sequence (DNA): TGCGCCAGCAGCTTGGGAGCGGCTATGTTTAATAGTATGAACACTGAAGCTTTCTTT. As protein: CASSLGAAMFNSMNTEAFF.

The CDR3 region is CASRTLNYGYTF. CDR3 nucleotides: TGTGCCAGCAGGACACTTAACTATGGCTACACCTTC. The V and J genes are TRBV3-1 (or the pseudogene TRBV3-2) and TRBJ1-2; D not resolved. Germline values: CDR1 LGHDT, CDR2 YNNKEL (reference sequence). Between the trimmed V and J ends, which lost 6 bases and 1 base, there was a span of 6 bases. The CDR3 is 12 amino acids.

The chain links TRBV5-6 to TRBJ2-3, with 7 nucleotides matching TRBD1. The CDR3 sequence is 13 residues long. CDR1 SGHDT and CDR2 YYEEEE come from the germline V gene. The trim removed 1 base at V and 8 bases at J, leaving 4 bases unmatched. The CDR3 here is CASSLTGEGTQYF. The CDR3 DNA reads TGTGCCAGCAGCTTGACAGGGGAAGGTACGCAGTATTTT.

This clone has at least ten counts. The chain links TRBV3-1 (or the pseudogene TRBV3-2) to TRBJ2-7, with TRBD2 matching 14 bases. CDR3 length: 13 residues. The germline gives CDR1 LGHDT, CDR2 YNNKEL (reference sequence). V trimming: 8 bases; J trimming: 3 bases; junction bases outside the gene matches: 0. CDR3 nucleotides: TGTGCCAGCGGACTAGCGGGAGGCTACGAGCAGTACTTC. It translates to CASGLAGGYEQYF.

The gene calls are TRBV28 and TRBJ2-7; TRBD2 agrees at 7 bases. Trimming cost V 7 bases and J 1 base; bases outside gene matches: 13. Germline CDR1 MDHEN, CDR2 SYDVKM. The CDR3 contains 16 residues. The chain's CDR3 is CASNPSVLRESYEQYF. The CDR3 DNA sequence: TGTGCCAGCAATCCCTCAGTGCTGCGGGAGTCCTACGAGCAGTACTTC.

The chain's CDR3 is CASSQDFRGTTTEAFF. CDR3 sequence (DNA): TGTGCCAGCAGCCAAGACTTTCGGGGGACCACAACTGAAGCTTTCTTT. V usage is TRBV14 and J usage is TRBJ1-1; D may be TRBD1 (5 bases). There are 16 residues in the CDR3. The ends were cut back, 0 bases at V and 5 bases at J, with 16 bases in the middle. The V gene's germline CDR1 is SGHDN and CDR2 FVKESK. The variable domain in full, with the rest retrieved from reference TRBV14 and TRBJ1-1, is EAGVTQFPSHSVIEKGQTVTLRCDPISGHDNLYWYRRVMGKEIKFLLHFVKESKQDESGMPNNRFLAERTGGTYSTLKVQPAELEDSGVYFCASSQDFRGTTTEAFFGQGTRLTVV.

The rearrangement uses TRBV24-1 and TRBJ1-1; 10 nucleotides align to TRBD1. V lost 10 bases to trimming and J lost 7 bases; unmatched junction nucleotides: 17. Per the germline V gene, CDR1 is KGHDR and CDR2 is SFDVKD. This CDR3 region has 16 residues. This CDR3 is CATTCKSETGGIEAFF. CDR3 DNA sequence: TGTGCCACTACCTGCAAGTCCGAGACAGGGGGCATTGAAGCTTTCTTT.

The chain has TRBV9 and TRBJ2-3; TRBD2 agrees at 8 bases. V was clipped by 2 bases and J by 3 bases; unmatched bases: 5. The length of the CDR3 is 15 residues. Per the germline V gene, CDR1 is SGDLS and CDR2 is YYNGEE. The CDR3 spells CASSVGAGATDTQYF. CDR3 bases: TGTGCCAGCAGCGTCGGAGCGGGAGCGACAGATACGCAGTATTTT.